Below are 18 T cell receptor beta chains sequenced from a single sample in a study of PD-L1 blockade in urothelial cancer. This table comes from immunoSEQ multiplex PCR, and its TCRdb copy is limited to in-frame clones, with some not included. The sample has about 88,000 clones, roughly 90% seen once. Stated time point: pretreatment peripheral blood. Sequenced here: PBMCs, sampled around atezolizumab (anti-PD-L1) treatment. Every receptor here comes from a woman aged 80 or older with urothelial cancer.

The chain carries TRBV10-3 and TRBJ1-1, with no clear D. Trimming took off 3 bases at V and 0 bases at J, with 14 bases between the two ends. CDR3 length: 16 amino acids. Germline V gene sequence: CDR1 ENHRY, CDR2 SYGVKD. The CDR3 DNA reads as TGTGCCATCAGTGATAGTGGAGCTCTGATGAACACTGAAGCTTTCTTT. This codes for CAISDSGALMNTEAFF.

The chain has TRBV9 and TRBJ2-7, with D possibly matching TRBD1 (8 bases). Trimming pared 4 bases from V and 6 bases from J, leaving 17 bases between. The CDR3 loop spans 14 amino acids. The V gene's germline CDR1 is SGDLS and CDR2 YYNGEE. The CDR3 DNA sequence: TGTGCCAGCAGCCCAGCGGACAGGGAGGGCGAGCAGTACTTC. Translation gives CASSPADREGEQYF.

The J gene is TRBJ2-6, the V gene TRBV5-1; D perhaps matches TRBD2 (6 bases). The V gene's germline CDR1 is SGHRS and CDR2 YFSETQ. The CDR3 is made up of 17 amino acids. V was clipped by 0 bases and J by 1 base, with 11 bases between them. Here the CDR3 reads CASSLVPGTSGANVLTF. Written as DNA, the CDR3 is TGCGCCAGCAGCTTGGTGCCGGGGACTTCTGGGGCCAACGTCCTGACTTTC.

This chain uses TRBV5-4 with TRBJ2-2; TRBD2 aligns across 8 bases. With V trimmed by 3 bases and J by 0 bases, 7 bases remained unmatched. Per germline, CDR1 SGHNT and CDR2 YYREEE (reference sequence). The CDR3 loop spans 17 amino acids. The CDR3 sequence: CASSSGSSGTNTGELFF. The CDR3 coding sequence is TGTGCCAGCAGCTCCGGTAGTAGCGGGACGAACACCGGGGAGCTGTTTTTT.

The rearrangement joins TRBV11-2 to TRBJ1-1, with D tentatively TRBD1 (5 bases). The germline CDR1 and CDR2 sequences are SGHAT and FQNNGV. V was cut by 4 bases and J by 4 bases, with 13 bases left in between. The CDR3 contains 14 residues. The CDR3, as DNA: TGTGCCAGCAGCTCAATGACAGTAGGCACTGAAGCTTTCTTT. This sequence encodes CASSSMTVGTEAFF.

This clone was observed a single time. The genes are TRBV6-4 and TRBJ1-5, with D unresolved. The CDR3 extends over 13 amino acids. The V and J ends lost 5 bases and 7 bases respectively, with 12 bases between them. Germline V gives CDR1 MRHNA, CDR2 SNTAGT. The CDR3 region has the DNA TGTGCCAGCAGTCTTACGCGAGAACAGCCCCAGCATTTT. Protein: CASSLTREQPQHF.

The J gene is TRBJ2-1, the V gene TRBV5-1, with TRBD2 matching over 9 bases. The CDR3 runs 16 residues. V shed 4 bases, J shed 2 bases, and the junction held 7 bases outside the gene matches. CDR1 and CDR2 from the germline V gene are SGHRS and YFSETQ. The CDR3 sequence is CASSPSGLATYNEQFF. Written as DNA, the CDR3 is TGCGCCAGCAGCCCGTCCGGACTAGCGACCTACAATGAGCAGTTCTTC. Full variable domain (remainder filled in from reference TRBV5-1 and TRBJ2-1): KAGVTQTPRYLIKTRGQQVTLSCSPISGHRSVSWYQQTPGQGLQFLFEYFSETQRNKGNFPGRFSGRQFSNSRSEMNVSTLELGDSALYLCASSPSGLATYNEQFFGPGTRLTVL.

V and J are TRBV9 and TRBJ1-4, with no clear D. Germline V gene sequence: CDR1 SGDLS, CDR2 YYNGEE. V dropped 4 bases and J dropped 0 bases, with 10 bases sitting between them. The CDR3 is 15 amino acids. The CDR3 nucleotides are TGTGCCAGCAGCTTCCAGGCTTCAACTAATGAAAAACTGTTTTTT. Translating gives CASSFQASTNEKLFF.

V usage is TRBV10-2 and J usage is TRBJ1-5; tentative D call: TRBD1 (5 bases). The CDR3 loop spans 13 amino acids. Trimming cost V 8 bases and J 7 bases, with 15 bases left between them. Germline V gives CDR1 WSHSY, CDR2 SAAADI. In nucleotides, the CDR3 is TGCGCCAGCGCACCCCAGGGAAGACAGCCCCAGCATTTT. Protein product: CASAPQGRQPQHF.

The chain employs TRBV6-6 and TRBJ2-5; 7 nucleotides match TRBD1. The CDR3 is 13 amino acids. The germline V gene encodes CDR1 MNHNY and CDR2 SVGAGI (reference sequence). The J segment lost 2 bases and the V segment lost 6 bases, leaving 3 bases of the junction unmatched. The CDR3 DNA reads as TGTGCCAGCAGCTACAGGGGACAAGAGACCCAGTACTTC. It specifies CASSYRGQETQYF.

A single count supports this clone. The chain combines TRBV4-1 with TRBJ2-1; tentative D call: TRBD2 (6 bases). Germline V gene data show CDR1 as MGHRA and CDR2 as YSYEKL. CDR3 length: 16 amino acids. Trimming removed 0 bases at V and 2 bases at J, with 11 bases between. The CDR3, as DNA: TGCGCCAGCAGCCAAGATGTCGGGAGCCCCTACAATGAGCAGTTCTTC. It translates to CASSQDVGSPYNEQFF.

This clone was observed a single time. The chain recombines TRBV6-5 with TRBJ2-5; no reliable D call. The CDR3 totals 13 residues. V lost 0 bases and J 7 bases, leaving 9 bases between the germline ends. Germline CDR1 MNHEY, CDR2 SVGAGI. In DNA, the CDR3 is TGTGCCAGCAGTTACTCGAACTTCGGGACCCAGTACTTC. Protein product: CASSYSNFGTQYF.

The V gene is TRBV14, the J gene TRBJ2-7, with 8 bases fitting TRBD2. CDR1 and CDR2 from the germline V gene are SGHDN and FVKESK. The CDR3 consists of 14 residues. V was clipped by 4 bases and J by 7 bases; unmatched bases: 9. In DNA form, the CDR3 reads TGTGCCAGCAGCCGCAGCGGGAGTGCGGGTGAGCAGTACTTC. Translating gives CASSRSGSAGEQYF.

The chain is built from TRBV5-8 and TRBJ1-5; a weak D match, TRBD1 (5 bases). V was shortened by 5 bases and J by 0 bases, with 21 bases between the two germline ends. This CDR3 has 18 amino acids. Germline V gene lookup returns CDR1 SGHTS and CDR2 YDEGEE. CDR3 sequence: CASSLGAAAPYSNQPQHF. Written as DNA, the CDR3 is TGTGCCAGCAGTTTAGGGGCCGCCGCCCCTTATAGCAATCAGCCCCAGCATTTT. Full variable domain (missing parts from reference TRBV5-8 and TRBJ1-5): EAGVTQSPTHLIKTRGQQATLRCSPISGHTSVYWYQQALGLGLQFLLWYDEGEERNRGNFPPRFSGRQFPNYSSELNVNALELEDSALYLCASSLGAAAPYSNQPQHFGDGTRLSIL.

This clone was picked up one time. The DNA of the CDR3 is TGTGCCAGTAGTTCGACAGCTGGCTACGAGCAGTACTTC. Its protein is CASSSTAGYEQYF. V gene TRBV19 combines with J gene TRBJ2-7; tentatively, D is TRBD1 (5 bases). CDR3 length: 13 amino acids. Germline CDR1 and CDR2: LNHDA and SQIVND (reference sequence). Trimming took 5 bases from V and 3 from J, leaving 11 bases between them.

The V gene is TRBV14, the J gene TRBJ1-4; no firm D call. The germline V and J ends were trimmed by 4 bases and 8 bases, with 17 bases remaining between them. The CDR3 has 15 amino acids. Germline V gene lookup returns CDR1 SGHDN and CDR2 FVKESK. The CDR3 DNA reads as TGTGCCAGCAGCCCTACACGAGGACTAGGGGAAAAACTGTTTTTT. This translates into CASSPTRGLGEKLFF.

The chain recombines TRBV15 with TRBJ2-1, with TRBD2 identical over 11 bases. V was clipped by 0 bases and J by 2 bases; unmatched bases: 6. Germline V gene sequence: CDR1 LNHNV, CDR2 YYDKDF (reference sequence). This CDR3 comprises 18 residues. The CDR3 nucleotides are TGTGCCACCAGCAGAGAACTAGCGGGAGTTGTGCCCTACAATGAGCAGTTCTTC. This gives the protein CATSRELAGVVPYNEQFF.

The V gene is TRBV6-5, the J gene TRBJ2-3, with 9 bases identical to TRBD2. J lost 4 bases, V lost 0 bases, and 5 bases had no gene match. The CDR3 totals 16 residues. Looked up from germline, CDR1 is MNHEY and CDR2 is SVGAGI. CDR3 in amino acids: CASSYSRTSVADTQYF. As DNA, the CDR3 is TGTGCCAGCAGTTACTCGAGGACTAGCGTCGCAGATACGCAGTATTTT.